This TCR beta chain was retrieved from a study of human T cells and chemical hapten exposure. One entry per CDR3 protein results from TCRdb running MiXCR on the RACE reads. The sample includes some 70,000 distinct CDR3 sequences, 32% of them seen just once. In the case of this clonotype: Its cognate antigen is unknown.

The CDR3 runs 15 residues. V shed 4 bases, J shed 1 base, and the junction held 7 bases outside the gene matches. Germline V CDR1 and CDR2: DFQATT, SNEGSKA (reference sequence). Time point: patch test 1, 2 weeks after DPC sensitization. The treatment denotes: therapeutic diphenylcyclopropenone sensitization with weekly scalp DPC. Findings and limits, study-wide: Against controls, expanded TCRs gave rise to significantly more large CDR3 similarity clusters.

The rearrangement uses TRBV20-1 and TRBJ2-7, with TRBD2 matching 10 bases. The receptor's source is a man aged 35 to 55 with alopecia areata. Some clones in this sample may be carry-over from other donors' samples. This material consisted of whole blood, taken in connection with sensitization to the hapten diphenylcyclopropenone (DPC). In DNA form, the CDR3 reads TGCAGTGCTACTCTAGCGGGGGTCCGATCCTACGAGCAGTACTTC. It yields the protein CSATLAGVRSYEQYF.